This entry concerns a single T cell receptor (beta chain). What it binds is unknown. The record originates from a study of naive and memory T cell subsets. Both TRBC1 and TRBC2 were covered by a beta constant-region primer of two equimolar oligonucleotides. Four rounds of PCR amplified the ligated cDNA using nested alpha and beta constant-region primers plus SP2. The cDNA 3' end received a ligated single-stranded oligonucleotide carrying the SP2 primer and a 12-nucleotide UMI. MiXCR, applied by TCRdb to the UMI-ligation and nested PCR reads, yields one record per CDR3 protein. The sample lists about 100,000 distinct CDR3 sequences; about 14% were seen once. The V end lost 2 bases, the J end lost 4 bases, and 12 bases lay between the germline ends. This CDR3 comprises 14 residues. From germline, CDR1 is SGHNT and CDR2 YENEEA. Study-wide findings and caveats: Especially in CD8 cells, naive repertoires contained a few larger clonotypes, possibly CD45RA-re-expressing memory cells. Clonotypes are single alpha or beta chains, not paired receptors. The power law exponent of TCR abundance differed between naive and memory cells. Activation and differentiation may alter RNA-based TCR counts.

The sequence derives from a human donor in good health. The chain employs TRBV11-3 and TRBJ2-7; possible D gene TRBD1, 6 bases. Sequenced: naive CD8+ T cells from blood. The CDR3 DNA reads TGTGCCAGCAGCTTACGGACAGAATTTTACGAGCAGTACTTC. It encodes CASSLRTEFYEQYF.